Following are 17 T cell receptor beta chains from one sample sequenced in a study of human T cells and chemical hapten exposure. RNA extraction used unfractionated whole blood as the source of total RNA. TCRdb re-analysed the 5' RACE reads in MiXCR, keeping a single row per CDR3 protein. Of tens of thousands of distinct CDR3 sequences in the sample, about 7.7% were seen once. The receptors were sampled from a male donor in good health.

There are a few counts of this clonotype. The J gene is TRBJ1-2, the V gene TRBV14, with a possible D match to TRBD1 (5 bases). This CDR3 is 14 amino acids long. V was trimmed by 3 bases and J by 4 bases, leaving 12 bases between them. The germline V gene encodes CDR1 SGHDN and CDR2 FVKESK. The CDR3 protein is CASSHAGTSYGYTF. CDR3 DNA sequence: TGTGCCAGCAGCCACGCCGGGACGAGCTATGGCTACACCTTC.

The table lists this clonotype with a few counts. The rearrangement links TRBV7-9 to TRBJ1-1; 7 nucleotides match TRBD1. The germline CDR1 and CDR2 sequences are SEHNR and FQNEAQ (reference sequence). The CDR3 sequence is 14 residues long. The trim removed 3 bases at V and 4 bases at J, leaving 5 bases unmatched. CDR3 residues: CASSLAAGGTEAFF. In nucleotides, the CDR3 is TGTGCCAGCAGCTTGGCTGCAGGGGGCACTGAAGCTTTCTTT.

This sequence joins TRBV29-1 and TRBJ2-1; the D gene is possibly TRBD2 (6 bases). V was trimmed by 7 bases and J by 6 bases, leaving 16 bases between them. The CDR3 totals 13 residues. Germline V CDR1 and CDR2: SQVTM, ANQGSEA. For the CDR3, the DNA is TGCAGCGCCCCAGTGAGGGGAGGCAATGAGCAGTTCTTC. Amino acids: CSAPVRGGNEQFF.

The chain uses TRBV14 and TRBJ1-4, with D unresolved. V was pared by 4 bases and J by 5 bases, with 5 bases between. There are 12 residues in the CDR3. Germline V lookup: CDR1 SGHDN, CDR2 FVKESK. Here the CDR3 DNA reads TGTGCCAGCAGCCGAGTCAATGAAAAACTGTTTTTT. It specifies CASSRVNEKLFF.

This clonotype occurred many times. One junction end disagrees with the germline gene, perhaps due to a read error. V gene TRBV20-1 combines with J gene TRBJ1-1; 7 bases are a match to TRBD1. This CDR3 has 11 residues. Germline CDR1 DFQATT, CDR2 SNEGSKA (reference sequence). The CDR3 DNA is TGCAGTGCCAGAGACAGGGCAAGAGCTTTCTTT. This sequence encodes CSARDRARAFF.

The V call is TRBV27, the J call TRBJ2-1, with a possible D match to TRBD1 (5 bases). The germline V gene encodes CDR1 MNHEY and CDR2 SMNVEV (reference sequence). This CDR3 is 17 amino acids long. Trimming shortened V by 2 bases and J by 0 bases, and 14 bases separated the two germline ends. CDR3: CASSLALRASSYNEQFF. In DNA form, the CDR3 reads TGTGCCAGCAGTTTAGCTCTCAGGGCTTCCTCCTACAATGAGCAGTTCTTC.

The sample holds a few counts of this clonotype. V gene TRBV29-1 combines with J gene TRBJ2-3, with D perhaps given as TRBD1 or TRBD2 (5 bases each). Germline V gives CDR1 SQVTM, CDR2 ANQGSEA. Trimming took off 4 bases at V and 7 bases at J, with 15 bases between the two ends. This CDR3 spans 13 amino acids. DNA for the CDR3: TGCAGCGTTGGAATCCAGGGACGAAATACGCAGTATTTT. Amino acid sequence: CSVGIQGRNTQYF.

There are a few counts of this clonotype. The chain is built from TRBV6-2 or TRBV6-3 and TRBJ1-1, with 7 bases lining up with TRBD1. Trimming removed 0 bases from V and 5 bases from J; junction bases left unmatched: 6. The germline gives CDR1 MNHEY, CDR2 SVGEGT. This CDR3 has 15 amino acids. This chain's CDR3 is CASSYSIQGDTEAFF. The CDR3 DNA is TGTGCCAGCAGTTACTCGATCCAGGGGGATACTGAAGCTTTCTTT.

The rearrangement joins TRBV29-1 to TRBJ2-1; 10 nucleotides align to TRBD2. The V and J ends lost 5 bases and 6 bases, in that order; junction bases with no gene match: 4. CDR3 size: 13 residues. Germline V gene lookup returns CDR1 SQVTM and CDR2 ANQGSEA. The CDR3, as DNA: TGCAGCGTTAGCGGGAGGGCCTTCAATGAGCAGTTCTTC. Its protein product is CSVSGRAFNEQFF.

This clonotype was counted ten times or more. This chain uses TRBV28 with TRBJ2-5, with a tentative D call TRBD1 (6 bases). Looked up from germline, CDR1 is MDHEN and CDR2 is SYDVKM. The CDR3 has 14 amino acids. Trimming took off 8 bases at V and 5 bases at J, with 18 bases between the two ends. The DNA of the CDR3 is TGTGCCAGCTCCCCAGGAACAGGGCTGGAGACCCAGTACTTC. Encoded protein: CASSPGTGLETQYF.

The table lists this clonotype with a few counts. The chain recombines TRBV4-3 with TRBJ2-3, with 9 positions matching TRBD2. The CDR3 extends over 18 amino acids. CDR1 is LGHNA and CDR2 is YSLEER in the germline V gene. J was trimmed by 1 base and V by 0 bases; bases with no gene match: 8. The CDR3 spells CASSQDPPSGVGTDTQYF. The CDR3 coding sequence is TGCGCCAGCAGCCAAGACCCCCCTAGCGGGGTGGGCACAGATACGCAGTATTTT.

This clonotype was observed at least ten times. The genes are TRBV20-1 and TRBJ1-1; D unclear. Germline-derived CDR1 and CDR2 are DFQATT and SNEGSKA (reference sequence). With 6 bases removed from V and 11 bases from J, the gap between germline ends came to 16 bases. The CDR3 is 11 amino acids. The CDR3 sequence: CSATDPHWAFF. The CDR3 coding sequence is TGCAGTGCAACTGACCCCCATTGGGCTTTCTTT.

This clonotype has only a few counts. The chain's CDR3 is CASSYDWENTDTQYF. CDR3 sequence (DNA): TGTGCCAGCAGTTATGACTGGGAGAACACAGATACGCAGTATTTT. This sequence joins TRBV6-2 or TRBV6-3 and TRBJ2-3; possible D gene TRBD2, 5 bases. The CDR3 extends over 15 amino acids. Looked up from germline, CDR1 is MNHEY and CDR2 is SVGEGT. V lost 3 bases, J lost 2 bases, and 12 bases lay in between.

Only a few counts were recorded for this clonotype. CDR3 bases: TGTGCCAGCAGCTCACCGGAAGACAGGGTGGGGGAGCAGTACTTC. This encodes CASSSPEDRVGEQYF. The chain recombines TRBV7-2 with TRBJ2-7, with 7 nucleotides matching TRBD1. The CDR3 has 15 residues. CDR1 is SGHTA, CDR2 FQGNSA, per germline. V trimming: 4 bases; J trimming: 7 bases; junction bases outside the gene matches: 13.

J is TRBJ2-2 and V is TRBV12-3 or TRBV12-4; D ambiguous. Trimming left V 5 bases short and J 6 bases short, with 13 bases between. The CDR3 spans 14 residues. CDR3 region: CASSVALRPGELFF. The CDR3 nucleotides read TGTGCCAGCAGTGTTGCCTTACGACCCGGGGAGCTGTTTTTT.

This clonotype was seen a handful of times. The chain employs TRBV4-2 and TRBJ2-7, with D perhaps TRBD1 (6 bases). This CDR3 has 15 amino acids. The germline CDR1 and CDR2 sequences are LGHNA and YNFKEQ. The ends were cut back, 1 base at V and 5 bases at J, with 15 bases in the middle. CDR3 amino acids: CASSQVATGIHEQYF. DNA for the CDR3: TGTGCCAGCAGCCAAGTGGCTACAGGGATCCACGAGCAGTACTTC.

Only a few counts were recorded for this clonotype. The rearrangement links TRBV12-3 or TRBV12-4 to TRBJ2-1; D is undetermined. This CDR3 region has 14 residues. V lost 0 bases and J lost 9, with 12 bases in between. This CDR3 reads CASSLASPSGEQFF. The CDR3 DNA reads as TGTGCCAGCAGTTTAGCTAGCCCCTCTGGTGAGCAGTTCTTC.